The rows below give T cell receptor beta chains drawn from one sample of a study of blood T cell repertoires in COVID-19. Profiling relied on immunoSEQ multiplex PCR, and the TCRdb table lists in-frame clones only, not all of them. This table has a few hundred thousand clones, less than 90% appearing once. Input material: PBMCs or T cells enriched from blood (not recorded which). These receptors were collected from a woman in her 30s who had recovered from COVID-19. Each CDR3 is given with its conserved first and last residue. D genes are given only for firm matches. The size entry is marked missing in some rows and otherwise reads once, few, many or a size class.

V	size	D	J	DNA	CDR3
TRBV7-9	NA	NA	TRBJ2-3	TGTGCCAGCAGCCACCGGGGGGCTTTCACAGATACGCAGTATTTT	CASSHRGAFTDTQYF
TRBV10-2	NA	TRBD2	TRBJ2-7	TGCGCCAGCAGGGGACTAGCGGGGTCCTACGAGCAGTACTTC	CASRGLAGSYEQYF
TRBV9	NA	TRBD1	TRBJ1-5	TGTGCCAGCAGCCCCGAGGGGGCCAATCAGCCCCAGCATTTT	CASSPEGANQPQHF
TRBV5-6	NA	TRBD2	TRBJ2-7	TGTGCCAGCAACCTCAGCGGGGGGCCGTCCTACGAGCAGTACTTC	CASNLSGGPSYEQYF
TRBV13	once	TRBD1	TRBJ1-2	TGTGCCAGTAGAGCTTGGGGGACAGGGAACGAGAACTATGGCTACACCTTC	CASRAWGTGNENYGYTF
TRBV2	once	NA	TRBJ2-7	TGTGCCAGCAGTGAAATGCAGGGCCCCTCCTACGAGCAGTACTTC	CASSEMQGPSYEQYF
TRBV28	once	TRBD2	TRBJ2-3	TGTGCCAGCAGTTTAGGGACTAGCGGGAGGGCGGAGGATACGCAGTATTTT	CASSLGTSGRAEDTQYF
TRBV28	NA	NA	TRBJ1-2	TGTGCCAGCAGACTCGTCGGCGGGGCAGTATATGGCTACACCTTC	CASRLVGGAVYGYTF
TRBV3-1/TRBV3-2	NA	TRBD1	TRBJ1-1	TGTGCCAGCAGCCAAGGGGGACAGCGAAACACTGAAGCTTTCTTT	CASSQGGQRNTEAFF
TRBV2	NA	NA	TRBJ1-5	TGTGCCAGCACTGAACAGGCCGGGGGGGTCAATCAGCCCCAGCATTTT	CASTEQAGGVNQPQHF
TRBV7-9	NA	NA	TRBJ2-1	TGTGCCAGCAGTCCTAGCGTCTATTTCAATGAGCAGTTCTTC	CASSPSVYFNEQFF
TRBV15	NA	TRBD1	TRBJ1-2	TGTGCCACCAGCAAAGTACAGGGGGCAAGTGGCTACACCTTC	CATSKVQGASGYTF
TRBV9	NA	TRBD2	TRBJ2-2	TGTGCCAGCAGCCCCTGGGGGACTAGCGGGACGAACACCGGGGAGCTGTTTTTT	CASSPWGTSGTNTGELFF
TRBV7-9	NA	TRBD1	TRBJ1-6	TGTGCCAGCAGCTTAGGACCGGGACAGAGCTCCTATAATTCACCCCTCCACTTT	CASSLGPGQSSYNSPLHF
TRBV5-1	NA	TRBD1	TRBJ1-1	TGCGCCAGCAGCTTTCTCTCCGGGACAGGGTCAGGGGGCACTGAAGCTTTCTTT	CASSFLSGTGSGGTEAFF
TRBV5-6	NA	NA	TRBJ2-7	TGTGCCAGCAGCCACTCAGACAGCTACGAGCAGTACTTC	CASSHSDSYEQYF
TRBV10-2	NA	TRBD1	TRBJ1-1	TGCGCCAGCAGATGGGACAGTGAAGCTTTCTTT	CASRWDSEAFF
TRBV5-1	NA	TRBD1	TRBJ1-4	TGCGCCAGCAGCTTGGCACCGCAGGGGGCAGAAGAAAAACTGTTTTTT	CASSLAPQGAEEKLFF
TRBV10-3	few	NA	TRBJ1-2	TGTGCCATCAGCGGGGCGGGGCAGGCTAACTATGGCTACACCTTC	CAISGAGQANYGYTF
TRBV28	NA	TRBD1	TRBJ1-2	TGTGCCAGCAACATACCTCGGACAGGGGGCCATGGCTACACCTTC	CASNIPRTGGHGYTF
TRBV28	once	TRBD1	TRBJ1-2	TGTGCCAGCAGTTCGACAGGGGGCAGATACTATGGCTACACCTTC	CASSSTGGRYYGYTF
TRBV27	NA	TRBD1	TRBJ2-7	TGTGCCAGCAGTTTATATTTGGGACAGGGAAACGAGCAGTACTTC	CASSLYLGQGNEQYF
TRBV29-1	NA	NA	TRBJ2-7	TGCAGCGTTGAAGTTGGACAGCCGCTCCCCCACGAGCAGTACTTC	CSVEVGQPLPHEQYF
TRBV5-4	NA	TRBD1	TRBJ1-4	TGTGCCAGCAGCCTCCCGGGACAGGGACCAACTAATGAAAAACTGTTTTTT	CASSLPGQGPTNEKLFF
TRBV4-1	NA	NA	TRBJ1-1	TGCGCCAGCAGCCAAGATATGGAGACTGAAGCTTTCTTT	CASSQDMETEAFF
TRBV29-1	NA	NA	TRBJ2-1	TGCAGCGTCCGAACGGTAGACAGTAAGGCTCTTTCCTACAATGAGCAGTTCTTC	CSVRTVDSKALSYNEQFF
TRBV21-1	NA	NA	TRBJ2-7	TGTGCCAGCAGCAAATGGAAACACAGGCAGAGCTCCTACGAGCAGTACTTC	CASSKWKHRQSSYEQYF
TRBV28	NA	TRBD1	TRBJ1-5	TGTGCCAGCAGTGCATGGGACAGGGGATATAGCAATCAGCCCCAGCATTTT	CASSAWDRGYSNQPQHF
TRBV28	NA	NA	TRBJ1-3	TGTGCCAGCAGTTTGTCGTTACAGTTCTCTGGAAACACCATATATTTT	CASSLSLQFSGNTIYF
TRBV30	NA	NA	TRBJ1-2	TGTGCCTGGAGTAGACCACAGAGACGGGGAGGCTACACCTTC	CAWSRPQRRGGYTF
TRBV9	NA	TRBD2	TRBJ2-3	TGTGCCAGCAGCGTAGCGGCGGGAGTACGAACAGATACGCAGTATTTT	CASSVAAGVRTDTQYF
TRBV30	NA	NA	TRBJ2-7	TGTGCCTGGAACGGAGCGGCGCAAGGGGAGCAGTACTTC	CAWNGAAQGEQYF
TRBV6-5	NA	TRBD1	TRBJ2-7	TGTGCCAGCAGTCTGGGACAGGTTTACTCCTACGAGCAGTACTTC	CASSLGQVYSYEQYF
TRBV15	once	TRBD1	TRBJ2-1	TGTGCCACCAGTGGGGACAGAGCCTCCTACAATGAGCAGTTCTTC	CATSGDRASYNEQFF
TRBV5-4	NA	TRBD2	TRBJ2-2	TGTGCCAGCAGCTCCGGGACTAGCGGGTTTACCGGGGAGCTGTTTTTT	CASSSGTSGFTGELFF
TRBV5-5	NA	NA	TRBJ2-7	TGTGCCAGCAGCTTGCGTCCTAGCGACCCCGCTTACGAGCAGTACTTC	CASSLRPSDPAYEQYF
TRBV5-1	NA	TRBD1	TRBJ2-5	TGCGCCAGCAGCGGGGACAGGGGGCTGGAGACCCAGTACTTC	CASSGDRGLETQYF